Listed here are 28 T cell receptor beta chains from one sample, sequenced in a study of cytomegalovirus exposure and HLA in healthy donors. 60 Vbeta and 13 Jbeta primers were used in PCR. Profiling relied on immunoSEQ multiplex PCR, and the TCRdb table lists in-frame clones only, not all of them. The sample yields some 80,000 clones, about four fifths seen once. What was sequenced was PBMCs. The origin of the receptors is a man aged 35 to 55 in good health and CMV-seronegative.

V is TRBV18 and J is TRBJ2-4; TRBD1 might be the D (5 bases). CDR3 size: 15 residues. V gave up 6 bases and J gave up 0 bases, with 12 bases separating them. CDR1 is KGHSH, CDR2 LQKENI, per germline. The CDR3 DNA sequence: TGTGCCAGCTCTATTTCCGACAGAGCCAAAAACATTCAGTACTTC. This translates into CASSISDRAKNIQYF.

The rearrangement uses TRBV18 and TRBJ2-5; 11 nucleotides agree with TRBD2. The germline CDR1 and CDR2 sequences are KGHSH and LQKENI. J was trimmed by 2 bases and V by 2 bases; bases with no gene match: 4. The CDR3 covers 16 residues. The CDR3 sequence: CASSPGTSGIQETQYF. In nucleotides, the CDR3 is TGTGCCAGCTCACCAGGGACTAGCGGAATACAAGAGACCCAGTACTTC.

The V call is TRBV5-1, the J call TRBJ2-7, with 11 positions matching TRBD2. V lost 2 bases to trimming and J lost 3 bases; unmatched junction nucleotides: 7. Germline V gene data show CDR1 as SGHRS and CDR2 as YFSETQ. CDR3 length: 16 amino acids. The CDR3 nucleotides are TGCGCCAGCAGCTTAACTAGCGGGAGATCCCTCTACGAGCAGTACTTC. Protein product: CASSLTSGRSLYEQYF.

Details on this clone: Other DNA sequences of this sample code for an identical CDR3. This rearrangement joins TRBV25-1 to TRBJ2-3; maybe TRBD2 (6 bases). The germline V gene has CDR1 MGHDK and CDR2 SYGVNS. V lost 8 bases and J lost 4, with 19 bases in between. The CDR3 covers 15 residues. CDR3 residues: CASGPPWRDPDTQYF. In DNA, the CDR3 is TGTGCCAGCGGGCCTCCATGGAGGGACCCAGATACGCAGTATTTT.

The rearrangement joins TRBV28 to TRBJ1-2; 7 bases are a match to TRBD1. The CDR3 has 14 residues. The trim removed 1 base at V and 4 bases at J, leaving 3 bases unmatched. The germline V gene has CDR1 MDHEN and CDR2 SYDVKM. This chain's CDR3 is CASSLYQGGYGYTF. CDR3 sequence (DNA): TGTGCCAGCAGTTTATATCAGGGGGGCTATGGCTACACCTTC.

V and J are TRBV5-1 and TRBJ2-1; D is possibly TRBD2 (6 bases). This CDR3 contains 15 residues. Trimming pared 7 bases from V and 9 bases from J, leaving 23 bases between. Germline V gene data show CDR1 as SGHRS and CDR2 as YFSETQ. The DNA for the CDR3 is TGCGCCAGCGCAAGTCCCGGGACTGTGGAAGGTGAGCAGTTCTTC. Protein: CASASPGTVEGEQFF.

This clone came up a few times. V and J are TRBV4-1 and TRBJ2-7, with D hard to call. This CDR3 spans 15 amino acids. Deletions cut 1 base from V and 2 bases from J, with 12 bases between. Germline CDR1 MGHRA, CDR2 YSYEKL. CDR3 in amino acids: CASSQVQNGAYEQYF. CDR3 nucleotide sequence: TGCGCCAGCAGCCAAGTTCAGAACGGAGCCTACGAGCAGTACTTC.

This clone has a single count. The rearrangement joins TRBV19 to TRBJ1-2, with a possible D match to TRBD1 (6 bases). The CDR3 has 14 residues. Germline V gives CDR1 LNHDA, CDR2 SQIVND (reference sequence). Trimming pared 3 bases from V and 7 bases from J, leaving 15 bases between. DNA of the CDR3: TGTGCCAGTAGTATGGCACAGGGAGTCTCTGGCTACACCTTC. It yields the protein CASSMAQGVSGYTF.

Written as DNA, the CDR3 is TGTGCCAGCAGTCCCCGTGGGGACAGGTCCTACGAGCAGTACTTC. Its translation is CASSPRGDRSYEQYF. The chain employs TRBV6-5 and TRBJ2-7; 8 nucleotides line up with TRBD1. V was pared by 5 bases and J by 1 base, with 7 bases of the junction left unmatched. This CDR3 region has 15 residues. The germline CDR1 and CDR2 sequences are MNHEY and SVGAGI.

The chain uses TRBV7-9 and TRBJ2-7; TRBD1 might be the D (6 bases). Germline-derived CDR1 and CDR2 are SEHNR and FQNEAQ (reference sequence). The CDR3 runs 17 residues. V was cut by 5 bases and J by 3 bases, with 23 bases left in between. In DNA, the CDR3 is TGTGCCAGCAGCGAATTTACCCTCGGACAGATCAGCTACGAGCAGTACTTC. It translates to CASSEFTLGQISYEQYF.

This clone was seen a few times. The chain uses TRBV6-5 and TRBJ1-6; 7 bases are shared with TRBD1. Germline V gene lookup returns CDR1 MNHEY and CDR2 SVGAGI. The CDR3 totals 15 residues. V gave up 2 bases and J gave up 6 bases; unmatched junction bases: 4. CDR3 coding DNA: TGTGCCAGCAGTTACGAGGGGGCCCTTAATTCACCCCTCCACTTT. This gives the protein CASSYEGALNSPLHF.

This sequence joins TRBV6-5 and TRBJ1-1, with TRBD1 matching over 8 bases. Germline V gene sequence: CDR1 MNHEY, CDR2 SVGAGI. This CDR3 has 13 amino acids. Trimming at V came to 6 bases and at J to 4 bases, leaving 4 bases not matched to a gene. This chain's CDR3 is CASRPTGVTEAFF. The CDR3 nucleotides are TGTGCCAGCAGACCGACAGGGGTCACTGAAGCTTTCTTT.

The chain has TRBV25-1 and TRBJ1-5; weak D call: TRBD1 (5 bases). V was shortened by 5 bases and J by 4 bases, with 12 bases between the two germline ends. Looked up from germline, CDR1 is MGHDK and CDR2 is SYGVNS. There are 14 residues in the CDR3. For the CDR3, the DNA is TGTGCCAGCAGTTCAAGCAGGGCGAATCAGCCCCAGCATTTT. Amino acid sequence: CASSSSRANQPQHF.

The V gene is TRBV28, the J gene TRBJ1-2, with TRBD1 as a possible D gene (6 bases). This CDR3 is 18 amino acids long. V was trimmed by 2 bases and J by 2 bases, leaving 21 bases between them. Germline V gene lookup returns CDR1 MDHEN and CDR2 SYDVKM. CDR3 nucleotides: TGTGCCAGCAGTTTAGGGGGCCCCCCCCTGATCGGGAACTATGGCTACACCTTC. This gives the protein CASSLGGPPLIGNYGYTF.

J is TRBJ2-5 and V is TRBV10-1; a possible D gene is TRBD2 (5 bases). Looked up from germline, CDR1 is WNHNN and CDR2 is SYGVQD (reference sequence). V lost 6 bases and J lost 2, with 10 bases in between. CDR3 length: 13 residues. The CDR3 sequence: CASSSGSQETQYF. The CDR3 DNA reads TGCGCCAGCAGCTCGGGGAGTCAAGAGACCCAGTACTTC.

The chain is built from TRBV10-3 and TRBJ2-5, with 12 bases lining up with TRBD1. The J call is doubtful: the DNA matches TRBJ2-7 better. CDR3 length: 14 residues. Germline CDR1 ENHRY, CDR2 SYGVKD. The CDR3 reads CAITPGQGAYEQYF. The CDR3 DNA reads TGTGCCATAACTCCGGGACAGGGGGCTTACGAGCAGTACTTC.

The chain joins TRBV5-1 to TRBJ2-3, with 8 bases matching TRBD2. This CDR3 region has 17 residues. Germline V CDR1 and CDR2: SGHRS, YFSETQ. The V and J ends lost 3 bases and 1 base, in that order; junction bases with no gene match: 10. This CDR3 is CASSSLPAGEGTDTQYF. CDR3 DNA: TGCGCCAGCAGCTCCCTTCCAGCGGGAGAGGGCACAGATACGCAGTATTTT.

The table lists this clone with a few counts. The chain employs TRBV18 and TRBJ2-7, with 12 bases lining up with TRBD2. V was pared by 2 bases and J by 4 bases, with 6 bases of the junction left unmatched. The germline V gene encodes CDR1 KGHSH and CDR2 LQKENI. The CDR3 contains 16 residues. The CDR3 sequence is CASSPSTSGGGYEQYF. For the CDR3, the DNA is TGTGCCAGCTCACCATCGACTAGCGGGGGAGGATACGAGCAGTACTTC.

The CDR3 nucleotides are TGTGCCTGGAGTCAGGGGAGGGTCACTAATGAAAAACTGTTTTTT. Protein: CAWSQGRVTNEKLFF. V is TRBV30 and J is TRBJ1-4; weak D call: TRBD1 (6 bases). V was cut by 2 bases and J by 2 bases, with 12 bases left in between. Germline lookup yields CDR1 GTSNPN and CDR2 SVGIG (reference sequence). The CDR3 extends over 15 amino acids.

The CDR3 DNA reads as TGTGCCAGCAGCTGGATGGCTAGCGGAACCTACGAGCAGTACTTC. It codes for CASSWMASGTYEQYF. This chain joins TRBV7-2 and TRBJ2-7; 7 positions agree with TRBD2. The ends lost 4 bases at V and 2 bases at J; junction bases unmatched: 8. The germline gives CDR1 SGHTA, CDR2 FQGNSA. This CDR3 is built from 15 residues.

The chain joins TRBV6-1 to TRBJ1-6; 11 bases map to TRBD1. V lost 1 base, J lost 7 bases, and 6 bases stayed unmatched. Per the germline V gene, CDR1 is MNHNS and CDR2 is SASEGT. The CDR3 covers 17 residues. CDR3 in DNA: TGTGCCAGCAGTGAAGGTGGGGGGACAGGGGGGAATTCACCCCTCCACTTT. Translation: CASSEGGGTGGNSPLHF.

This chain links TRBV28 with TRBJ2-7; D possibly corresponds to TRBD2 (6 bases). CDR3 length: 14 residues. V was pared by 7 bases and J by 5 bases, with 18 bases between. CDR1 is MDHEN, CDR2 SYDVKM, per germline. The CDR3 bases are TGTGCCAGCATTAAAGATATAGGAGGGAACGAGCAGTACTTC. Residues: CASIKDIGGNEQYF.

This clone was recorded once. CDR3 sequence reads: CASSLGQGSEHEQYF. The CDR3 region has the DNA TGTGCCAGCAGCTTGGGACAGGGATCCGAGCACGAGCAGTACTTC. V and J are TRBV5-4 and TRBJ2-7; TRBD1 agrees at 7 bases. The CDR3 covers 15 residues. Trimming cost V 0 bases and J 5 bases; bases outside gene matches: 8. Germline values: CDR1 SGHNT, CDR2 YYREEE (reference sequence). Full variable domain (outside the CDR3, taken from reference TRBV5-4 and TRBJ2-7): ETGVTQSPTHLIKTRGQQVTLRCSSQSGHNTVSWYQQALGQGPQFIFQYYREEENGRGNFPPRFSGLQFPNYSSELNVNALELDDSALYLCASSLGQGSEHEQYFGPGTRLTVT.

The chain recombines TRBV6-6 with TRBJ1-6; D is unresolved. From germline, CDR1 is MNHNY and CDR2 SVGAGI (reference sequence). The ends were cut back, 6 bases at V and 9 bases at J, with 12 bases in the middle. The CDR3 totals 13 residues. This CDR3 is CASSPLGLSPLHF. CDR3 bases: TGTGCCAGCAGCCCACTAGGACTTTCACCCCTCCACTTT.

The rearrangement links TRBV5-4 to TRBJ1-2, with 10 bases lining up with TRBD1. V lost 4 bases to trimming and J lost 2 bases; unmatched junction nucleotides: 8. The germline CDR1 and CDR2 sequences are SGHNT and YYREEE (reference sequence). The CDR3 contains 16 residues. The CDR3: CASSHFGTGDNYGYTF. The DNA of the CDR3 is TGTGCCAGCAGCCATTTTGGGACAGGGGACAACTATGGCTACACCTTC.

The chain joins TRBV14 to TRBJ1-2; TRBD1 is a possible D gene (5 bases). There are 15 residues in the CDR3. Germline V lookup: CDR1 SGHDN, CDR2 FVKESK. V lost 1 base to trimming and J lost 8 bases, with 17 bases between them. CDR3 amino acids: CASSQVWGGDDGYTF. CDR3 nucleotide sequence: TGTGCCAGCAGCCAAGTCTGGGGAGGGGATGACGGCTACACCTTC.

The chain employs TRBV9 and TRBJ2-5; tentatively, D is TRBD2 (5 bases). Trimming took 4 bases from V and 4 from J, leaving 11 bases between them. CDR3 length: 13 residues. Germline V gene data show CDR1 as SGDLS and CDR2 as YYNGEE. The CDR3 DNA reads TGTGCCAGCAGCCCGGACTCCCCAGAGACCCAGTACTTC. It encodes CASSPDSPETQYF.

This clone was seen a single time. The genes are TRBV11-2 and TRBJ1-4; D remains ambiguous. The CDR3 runs to 15 residues. CDR1 and CDR2 from the germline V gene are SGHAT and FQNNGV. V shed 1 base and J shed 3 bases, with 9 bases lying between them. Here the CDR3 reads CASSLVGGPNEKLFF. The CDR3 DNA reads as TGTGCCAGCAGCTTAGTAGGAGGGCCTAATGAAAAACTGTTTTTT.